Listed here is a single T cell receptor (beta chain). Its target antigen remains unknown. Base qualities are not provided; no much larger clone lies one nucleotide away. For repertoire sequencing, TCR beta CDR3 regions were amplified from RNA transcripts. The first round of RT-PCR was done with HTBI primers and the Qiagen OneStep RT-PCR kit, and was followed by a second round of multiplex PCR, then size selection and purification. The libraries underwent paired-end sequencing with 100 bp reads on an Illumina HiSeq2000. Regarding the original processing steps: Reads were processed with SOAPnuke, discarding reads with adapters, uncalled bases, mean Phred below 15, or no exact constant-primer or identifier match. High-quality paired reads were merged with COPE v1.2.5. Clonotypes were defined as unique nucleotide sequences and were aligned to IMGT TRB V, D and J references using MiTCR v1.1. The analysis was limited to V-J combinations with a frequency above 0.0001, which together covered more than 98% of repertoires. For each V-J combination, a TCR clonal expansion and chaos score was defined as the ratio of F50 clonal expansion to chaos observed in the TCRdist matrix. Features were reduced by Welch's t-statistics and random forest to over 10 V-J combinations, which fed a naive Bayes classifier. Thyroid-blood repertoire similarity was quantified with the Morisita-Horn index. Through fastp at Q25 and MiXCR, TCRdb rebuilt clones from the public reads, retaining in-frame beta chains. Rows are combined by CDR3 protein, so each entry shows the most common genes and DNA. The authors' filters were not applied to this entry. The sample yields about 480,000 distinct CDR3 sequences; approximately 14% were counted once. Of the sample, 9.5% to 10% is held by the ten largest clones.

This sample stems from a study of Graves' ophthalmopathy and Graves' hyperthyroidism (dated by TCRdb to the late 2010s). The study in broad terms: Peripheral blood samples were taken at the time of initial diagnosis, before any treatment was given. In total, 135 blood samples were TCR-sequenced: some 43 ophthalmopathy, some 80 hyperthyroidism and roughly 17 hyperthyroidism-to-ophthalmopathy patients. An independent validation cohort was composed of roughly 18 hyperthyroidism patients and about 17 patients who later progressed from hyperthyroidism to ophthalmopathy. The 100 discovery patients were divided at random into training and test sets in a 7:3 ratio. Once sampling was done, hyperthyroidism patients were given methimazole at a starting dose of 30 mg daily, while ophthalmopathy patients were given high-dose intravenous methylprednisolone. To tell Graves' ophthalmopathy apart from Graves' hyperthyroidism, and to predict which patients would progress to ophthalmopathy, the study relied on TCR beta repertoire signatures. A discovery set of 90 to 100 patients (43 ophthalmopathy, approximately 58 stable hyperthyroidism) was enrolled to explore V-J signatures distinguishing ophthalmopathy from hyperthyroidism. T-cell repertoires of thyroid tissue and blood were compared in 5 or 6 hyperthyroidism patients. Here is what the overall study found, with its caveats: Most expanded thyroid clonotypes with frequency above 0.001 were also detected in blood, suggesting blood repertoires may reflect the thyroid immune response. Ophthalmopathy was separated from stable hyperthyroidism by the 13-signature model with about 85% sensitivity and around 81% specificity in cross-validation and with 80%/75% in the test set. In validation, the model predicted ophthalmopathy progression with about 70% sensitivity and 72.22% specificity; roughly 12 predicted patients were CT-confirmed with GO in a median of approximately 6.5 months. No statistical method was used to set the sample size in advance, and the investigators knew which group each participant was assigned to.

Ophthalmopathy patients had moderately to severely active disease, Clinical Activity Score of at least 3, NOSPECS grade of at least 4, and disease duration under 3 months. Patients were excluded if they had other autoimmune diseases, uncontrolled infections, pregnancy or lactation. Diagnosis was based on clinical symptoms, serum thyroxine, TRAb, thyroid ultrasound and orbital computed tomography. Ficoll-Paque density gradient centrifugation was used to isolate PBMCs from around 10 ml of fresh peripheral blood. Trizol reagent was used to extract the total RNA, and its quality was then checked on an Agilent 2100 Bioanalyzer. Deletion took 6 bases off V and 3 bases off J, with a span of 12 bases between the germline ends. The CDR3 numbers 13 residues from cysteine through phenylalanine. Of the read, only the CDR3 DNA is kept; its 39 bases are in frame from base 1.

This receptor was obtained from a woman in her twenties or thirties with Graves' ophthalmopathy. Donor details come from another sample of the same person, matched by shared clones. Sequencing was done on a sample of blood. The rearranged chain carries TRBV12-3 or TRBV12-4 and TRBJ2-7, with no confident D gene call. The CDR3 protein: CASSGASHYEQYF. The bases read TGTGCCAGCAGCGGTGCCAGTCACTACGAGCAGTACTTC.